The sequence of this T cell receptor beta chain was determined in a study of blood T cell repertoires in COVID-19. For the study at large: The samples span acute and convalescent COVID-19 from the United States, Italy and Spain. PBMCs, B-cell-depleted T cells, or T cells were the source of the cDNA or gDNA that made up the material.

V trimming: 5 bases; J trimming: 6 bases; junction bases outside the gene matches: 6. The CDR3 covers 15 residues. Germline CDR1 and CDR2: SGHTA and FQGTGA. In the source study's methods: It was from reference gene primer amplification that nucleated cell counts were estimated. Sequencing used immunoSEQ multiplex PCR; TCRdb keeps in-frame clones, though not all of them. The V and J calls and clone size are taken from that table; D and trimming were inferred from the DNA. The data contain around 57,000 clones, more than 80% of them singletons. Sequencing was carried out using peripheral blood. The rearrangement links TRBV7-3 to TRBJ2-2; 10 bases agree with TRBD2. This clonotype was sampled from a human donor with active COVID-19. The donor label of this sample is uncertain. CDR3 region: CASSPRTSGAGELFF. The CDR3, as DNA: TGTGCCAGCAGCCCAAGGACTAGCGGCGCCGGGGAGCTGTTTTTT.